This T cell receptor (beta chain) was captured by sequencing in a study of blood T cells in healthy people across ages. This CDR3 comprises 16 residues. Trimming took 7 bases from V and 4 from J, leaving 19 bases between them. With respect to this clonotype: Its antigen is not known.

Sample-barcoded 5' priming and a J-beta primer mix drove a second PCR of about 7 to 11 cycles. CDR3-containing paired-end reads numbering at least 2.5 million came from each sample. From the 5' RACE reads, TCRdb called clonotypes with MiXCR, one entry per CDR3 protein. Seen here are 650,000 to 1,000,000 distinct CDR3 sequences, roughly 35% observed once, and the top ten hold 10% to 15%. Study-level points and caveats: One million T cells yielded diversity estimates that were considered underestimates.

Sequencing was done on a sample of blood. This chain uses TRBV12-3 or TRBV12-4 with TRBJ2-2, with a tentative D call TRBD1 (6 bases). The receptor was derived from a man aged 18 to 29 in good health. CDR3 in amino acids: CASKSGGLLGTGELFF. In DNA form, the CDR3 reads TGTGCCAGCAAATCTGGGGGCCTACTTGGCACCGGGGAGCTGTTTTTT.